The 17 T cell receptor beta chains below come from one sample, sequenced in a study of regulatory T cells (dated by TCRdb to the late 2010s). General findings and caveats noted by the study authors: Hydrophobic residues at CDR3 positions 6 and 7 were enriched in conventional CD4+ T cells from CD3G-deficient patients, suggesting more self-reactive specificities.

The library was built by means of the immunoSEQ multiplex PCR assay. The multiplex PCR used 52 forward TRBV primers and 13 reverse TRBJ primers, with assay-based and computational corrections for amplification bias. TCRdb stores this immuneACCESS table with in-frame sequences only. Part of the clones is absent; in the studies checked, under half of the shortfall reflects unresolved V genes, and no reason is known for the rest. The sample table lists about 17,000 clones, more than 65% of them with a count of one. Around 8% of the sample is taken by the ten largest. These receptors lack a known antigen. Sequencing was performed on conventional CD4+ T cells sorted from blood. The receptor set was obtained from a person aged 25 to 39 with CD3G deficiency.

This clone was counted a single time. The genes are TRBV28 and TRBJ1-4; 8 bases agree with TRBD1. The V gene end was trimmed by 5 bases and the J gene end by 8 bases; junction bases not matched to a gene: 13. Looked up from germline, CDR1 is MDHEN and CDR2 is SYDVKM. The CDR3 extends over 16 amino acids. CDR3 sequence reads: CASSPVGRGLGEKLFF. CDR3 in DNA: TGTGCCAGCAGTCCCGTGGGCAGGGGGCTGGGCGAAAAACTGTTTTTT.

The V gene is TRBV5-1, the J gene TRBJ1-2, with 7 bases identical to TRBD1. Trimming at V came to 0 bases and at J to 7 bases, leaving 12 bases not matched to a gene. The CDR3 runs 16 residues. Germline V CDR1 and CDR2: SGHRS, YFSETQ. The CDR3 DNA reads as TGCGCCAGCAGCTTGGGATCCACAGGGGCTCCGGGTGGCTACACCTTC. It yields the protein CASSLGSTGAPGGYTF.

The J gene is TRBJ2-5, the V gene TRBV5-1; TRBD2 is a possible D gene (7 bases). V lost 5 bases and J 4 bases, leaving 18 bases between the germline ends. Germline values: CDR1 SGHRS, CDR2 YFSETQ. The length of the CDR3 is 15 residues. The CDR3 DNA sequence: TGCGCCAGCAGAAAGAGCGGGGACATGGGAGAGACCCAGTACTTC. This translates into CASRKSGDMGETQYF.

The chain couples TRBV28 to TRBJ1-1; D may be TRBD1 (5 bases). This CDR3 is 13 amino acids long. V was pared by 8 bases and J by 4 bases, with 14 bases between. Germline values: CDR1 MDHEN, CDR2 SYDVKM. In nucleotides, the CDR3 is TGTGCCAGCTCGAGGAGGGGAAGCACTGAAGCTTTCTTT. Its translation is CASSRRGSTEAFF.

In nucleotides, the CDR3 is TGTGCCAGCAGTGACACATCATTCCTGACGGGCCGTAGCTCCTATAATTCACCCCTCCACTTT. This sequence encodes CASSDTSFLTGRSSYNSPLHF. The chain has TRBV6-4 and TRBJ1-6; D gene uncertain. CDR3 length equals 21 residues. V was clipped by 2 bases and J by 0 bases, with 23 bases between them. Germline CDR1 is MRHNA and CDR2 is SNTAGT.

The V and J genes are TRBV6-6 and TRBJ1-1; D possibly corresponds to TRBD1 (5 bases). Germline V gives CDR1 MNHNY, CDR2 SVGAGI (reference sequence). Trimming stripped 4 bases from V and 1 base from J, with 10 bases between. This CDR3 comprises 14 residues. CDR3 nucleotides: TGTGCCAGCAGTTTGACTACAGGGAACACTGAAGCTTTCTTT. This translates into CASSLTTGNTEAFF.

This chain connects TRBV7-9 to TRBJ2-7, with 9 nucleotides matching TRBD1. The CDR3 runs to 14 residues. CDR1 SEHNR and CDR2 FQNEAQ come from the germline V gene (reference sequence). V lost 5 bases to trimming and J lost 0 bases; unmatched junction nucleotides: 2. The CDR3 protein is CASSMTGGSYEQYF. DNA of the CDR3: TGTGCCAGCAGCATGACAGGGGGCTCCTACGAGCAGTACTTC.

This chain joins TRBV7-2 and TRBJ2-7; 10 nucleotides align to TRBD2. CDR3 length equals 15 residues. Germline CDR1 SGHTA, CDR2 FQGNSA. Trimming removed 5 bases from V and 5 bases from J; junction bases left unmatched: 9. The CDR3 protein is CASSPGGSGRHEQYF. The CDR3 DNA reads as TGTGCCAGCAGCCCAGGGGGTAGCGGGAGGCACGAGCAGTACTTC.

This clone appeared a single time. The chain uses TRBV7-9 and TRBJ1-1; D is unclear. The germline V gene has CDR1 SEHNR and CDR2 FQNEAQ (reference sequence). V lost 2 bases and J 1 base, leaving 5 bases between the germline ends. The CDR3 runs to 13 residues. The CDR3 DNA is TGTGCCAGCAGCTTAAGTAGGAACACTGAAGCTTTCTTT. This sequence encodes CASSLSRNTEAFF. Variable domain in full (rest from reference TRBV7-9 and TRBJ1-1): DTGVSQNPRHKITKRGQNVTFRCDPISEHNRLYWYRQTLGQGPEFLTYFQNEAQLEKSRLLSDRFSAERPKGSFSTLEIQRTEQGDSAMYLCASSLSRNTEAFFGQGTRLTVV.

The table lists this clone with a count of one. The chain uses TRBV10-2 and TRBJ1-2; D uncertain. V was pared by 4 bases and J by 7 bases, with 13 bases between. This CDR3 is built from 13 residues. CDR1 and CDR2 from the germline V gene are WSHSY and SAAADI. In DNA form, the CDR3 reads TGCGCCAGCAGTGTCGGCGGGGAAGTTGGCTACACCTTC. Amino acid sequence: CASSVGGEVGYTF.

The chain employs TRBV6-1 and TRBJ2-6; 8 bases fit TRBD1. J lost 4 bases, V lost 6 bases, and 5 bases had no gene match. The CDR3 runs 15 residues. Germline V gene sequence: CDR1 MNHNS, CDR2 SASEGT. CDR3 sequence reads: CASRQGAHGANVLTF. The CDR3 DNA follows: TGTGCCAGCAGGCAGGGGGCGCACGGGGCCAACGTCCTGACTTTC.

The genes are TRBV6-6 and TRBJ2-7; 9 nucleotides align to TRBD1. The CDR3 extends over 16 amino acids. V was pared by 6 bases and J by 0 bases, with 9 bases of the junction left unmatched. Germline loops: CDR1 MNHNY, CDR2 SVGAGI (reference sequence). This CDR3 is CASRSTGGPSSYEQYF. CDR3 DNA: TGTGCCAGCAGGTCGACAGGGGGTCCCAGCTCCTACGAGCAGTACTTC.

This chain connects TRBV5-1 to TRBJ2-1, with TRBD2 identical over 11 bases. The germline V gene has CDR1 SGHRS and CDR2 YFSETQ. The CDR3 contains 17 residues. J gave up 3 bases and V 0 bases, and 5 bases lay outside the gene matches. The CDR3 region has the DNA TGCGCCAGCAGCTTGGGTTTAGCGGGAGGGGGCTACAATGAGCAGTTCTTC. Encoded protein: CASSLGLAGGGYNEQFF.

This clone was counted only a few times. The V gene is TRBV6-6, the J gene TRBJ1-1; 9 nucleotides align to TRBD1. The CDR3 is 16 residues long. Germline V gene sequence: CDR1 MNHNY, CDR2 SVGAGI (reference sequence). J lost 1 base, V lost 6 bases, and 9 bases had no gene match. The CDR3 is CASRDRGEGGNTEAFF. The CDR3 DNA sequence: TGTGCCAGCAGGGACAGGGGAGAAGGCGGGAACACTGAAGCTTTCTTT.

This chain links TRBV6-1 with TRBJ1-2, with D perhaps matching TRBD1 (6 bases). The CDR3 runs 13 residues. Per the germline V gene, CDR1 is MNHNS and CDR2 is SASEGT. The V end lost 3 bases, the J end lost 7 bases, and 12 bases lay between the germline ends. CDR3 loop: CASSERWTVGYTF. CDR3 bases: TGTGCCAGCAGTGAGAGGTGGACAGTTGGCTACACCTTC.

The chain has TRBV28 and TRBJ2-7; 11 positions agree with TRBD1. The CDR3 is 16 amino acids. CDR1 and CDR2 from the germline V gene are MDHEN and SYDVKM. The junction had 9 bases not matched to a gene; V was cut back by 5 bases and J by 3 bases. CDR3 nucleotides: TGTGCCAGCAGTCCTCTGGGACAGGGGGGAGGCTACGAGCAGTACTTC. Protein product: CASSPLGQGGGYEQYF.

J is TRBJ1-6 and V is TRBV19; 7 bases map to TRBD1. Germline CDR1 is LNHDA and CDR2 is SQIVND (reference sequence). After removal of 3 bases from V and 9 bases from J, the junction contained 5 bases not matched to a gene. This CDR3 is 14 amino acids long. CDR3 loop: CASSMRDRSSPLHF. CDR3 sequence (DNA): TGTGCCAGTAGTATGCGGGACAGAAGTTCACCCCTCCACTTT.